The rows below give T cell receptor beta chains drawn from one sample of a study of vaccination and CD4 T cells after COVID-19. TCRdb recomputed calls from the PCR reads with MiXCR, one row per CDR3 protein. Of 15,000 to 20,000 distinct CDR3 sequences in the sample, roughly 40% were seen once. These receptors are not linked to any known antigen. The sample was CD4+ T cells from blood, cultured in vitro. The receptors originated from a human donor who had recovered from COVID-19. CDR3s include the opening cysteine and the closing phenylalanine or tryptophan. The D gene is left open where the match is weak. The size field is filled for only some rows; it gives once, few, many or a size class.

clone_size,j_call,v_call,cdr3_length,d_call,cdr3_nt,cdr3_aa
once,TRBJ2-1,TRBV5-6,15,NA,TGTGCCAGCAGCTCCAGTAGTAGCTCCTACAATGAGCAGTTCTTC,CASSSSSSSYNEQFF
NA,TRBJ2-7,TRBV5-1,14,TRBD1,TGCGCCAGCAGCTATGGACAGGGGGCCTACGAGCAGTACTTC,CASSYGQGAYEQYF
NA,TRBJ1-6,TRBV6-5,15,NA,TGTGCCAGCAGTTTGGGGAGCTCCTATAATTCACCCCTCCACTTT,CASSLGSSYNSPLHF
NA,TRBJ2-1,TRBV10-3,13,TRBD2,TGTGCCACGACTAGCGGGGGCTACAATGAGCAGTTCTTC,CATTSGGYNEQFF
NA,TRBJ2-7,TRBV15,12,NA,TGTGCCACCAGCAGAAGGGGGTCCGAGCAGTACTTC,CATSRRGSEQYF
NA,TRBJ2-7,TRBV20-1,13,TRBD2,TGCAGTGCTAGTCTAGCGGGGGGATACGAGCAGTACTTC,CSASLAGGYEQYF
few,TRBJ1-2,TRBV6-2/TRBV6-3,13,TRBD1,TGTGCCAGCAGGATGACAGGGGAATATGGCTACACCTTC,CASRMTGEYGYTF
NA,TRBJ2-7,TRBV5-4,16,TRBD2,TGTGCCAGCAGCGTGGCCGGGACTAGCGGACTATACGAGCAGTACTTC,CASSVAGTSGLYEQYF
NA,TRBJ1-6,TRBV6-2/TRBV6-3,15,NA,TGTGCCAGCAGTAACAGGGCCTCCTATAATTCACCCCTCCACTTT,CASSNRASYNSPLHF
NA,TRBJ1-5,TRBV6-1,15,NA,TGTGCCAGCAGTGAACCCCGTTATAGCAATCAGCCCCAGCATTTT,CASSEPRYSNQPQHF
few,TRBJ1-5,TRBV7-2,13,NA,TGTGCCAGCAGCGCAACTTCTCATCAGCCCCAGCATTTT,CASSATSHQPQHF
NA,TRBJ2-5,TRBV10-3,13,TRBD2,TGTGCCATCATGGGGACTAGCGAAGGGACCCAGTACTTC,CAIMGTSEGTQYF
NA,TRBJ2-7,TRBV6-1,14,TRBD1,TGTGCCAGCAGTCAAGGGACAGTTTCCTACGAGCAGTACTTC,CASSQGTVSYEQYF
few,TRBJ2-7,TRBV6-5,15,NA,NA,CASSSSTSGRLKQYF
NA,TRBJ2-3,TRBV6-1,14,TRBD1,TGTGCCAGCAGCGGGACAGCGAGGGCAGATACGCAGTATTTT,CASSGTARADTQYF
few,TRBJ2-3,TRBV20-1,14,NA,TGCAGCGCTCGGGCGGGCGGGAACACAGATACGCAGTATTTT,CSARAGGNTDTQYF
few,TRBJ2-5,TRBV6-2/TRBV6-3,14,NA,TGTGCCAGCGGTACTACCGGGTTCCAAGAGACCCAGTACTTC,CASGTTGFQETQYF
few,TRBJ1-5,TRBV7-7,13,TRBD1,TGTGCTAGCAGCAAGGGACAGAATCAGCCCCAGCATTTT,CASSKGQNQPQHF
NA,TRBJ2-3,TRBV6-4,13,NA,TGTGCCAGCAGTGGGGACAGCACAGATACGCAGTATTTT,CASSGDSTDTQYF
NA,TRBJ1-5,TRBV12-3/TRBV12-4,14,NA,TGTGCCAGCAGTTTAACGCACGGTGGACAGCCCCAGCATTTT,CASSLTHGGQPQHF
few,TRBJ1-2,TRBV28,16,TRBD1,TGTGCCAGCAGTTTTATGGTTAGGACAGGGCGGAATGGCTACACCTTC,CASSFMVRTGRNGYTF
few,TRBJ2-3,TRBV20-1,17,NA,TGCAGTGCTAGAGGCATTCCGGGGGCGCGGATCACAGATACGCAGTATTTT,CSARGIPGARITDTQYF
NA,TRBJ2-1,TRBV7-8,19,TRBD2,TGTGCCAGCAGCTTAAGGTACCCTATAGCGGGAGGGCCAAACAATGAGCAGTTCTTC,CASSLRYPIAGGPNNEQFF
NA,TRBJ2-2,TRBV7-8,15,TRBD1,TGTGCCAGCAGCTTCGGGACAGCGAACACCGGGAAGCTGTTTTTT,CASSFGTANTGKLFF
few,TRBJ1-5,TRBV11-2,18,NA,TGTGCCAGCAGCTTAGGTGGGGGAGGCTCTGGGGGCAATCAGCCCCAGCATTTT,CASSLGGGGSGGNQPQHF
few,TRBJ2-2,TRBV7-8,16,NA,TGTGCCAGCAGCTTAAACGGGAGACCCAACACCGGGGAGCTGTTTTTT,CASSLNGRPNTGELFF
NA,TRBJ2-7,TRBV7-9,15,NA,TGTGCCAGCAGCCCTACCGGACGGGCCGACAACGAGCAGTACTTC,CASSPTGRADNEQYF
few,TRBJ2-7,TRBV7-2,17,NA,TGTGCCAGCAGCCAGGGTGGAGCCTCGGCCGGTTTCTACGAGCAGTACTTC,CASSQGGASAGFYEQYF
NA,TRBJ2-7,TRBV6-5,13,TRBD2,TGTGCCAGCAGTTACGGGAGGGCCTACGAGCAGTACTTC,CASSYGRAYEQYF
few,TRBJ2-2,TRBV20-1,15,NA,TGCAGTGCTCATGAAGACAGGCTCGACACCGGGGAGCTGTTTTTT,CSAHEDRLDTGELFF
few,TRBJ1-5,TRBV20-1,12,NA,TGCAGTGCTAGAGATTATCGGAAGCCCCAGCATTTT,CSARDYRKPQHF
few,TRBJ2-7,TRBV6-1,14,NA,TGTGCCAGCAGCCGAGGTGACAGGAACTACGAGCAGTACTTC,CASSRGDRNYEQYF
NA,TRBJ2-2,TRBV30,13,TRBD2,TGTGCCTGGGGGACTAGCGGGACCGGGGAGCTGTTTTTT,CAWGTSGTGELFF
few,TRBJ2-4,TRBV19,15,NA,TGTGCCAGTAGTAGAGGGGGAACCTCCAAAAACATTCAGTACTTC,CASSRGGTSKNIQYF
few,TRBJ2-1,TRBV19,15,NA,TGTGCCAGTAGTATAGACGGGAGCTCCTACAATGAGCAGTTCTTC,CASSIDGSSYNEQFF
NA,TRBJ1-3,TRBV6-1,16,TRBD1,TGTGCCAGCAGATGGGAGGGGGCAACCTCTGGAAACACCATATATTTT,CASRWEGATSGNTIYF
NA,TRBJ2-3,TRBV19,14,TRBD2,TGTGCCAGTAGTATAACTAGCGGGACAGATACGCAGTATTTT,CASSITSGTDTQYF
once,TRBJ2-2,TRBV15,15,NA,TGTGCCACCAGCGTTCGTATAGGGCAGAGCGGGGAGCTGTTTTTT,CATSVRIGQSGELFF
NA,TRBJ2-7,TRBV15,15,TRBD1,TGTGCCACCAGCAGATACGACAGGGGCACGGGCGAGCAGTACTTC,CATSRYDRGTGEQYF
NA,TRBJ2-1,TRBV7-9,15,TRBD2,TGTGCCAGCAGCTCCGGACTAGCGGGATTTCTTGAGCAGTTCTTC,CASSSGLAGFLEQFF
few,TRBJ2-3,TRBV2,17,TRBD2,TGTGCCAGCAGGGCCGGGACTAGCGGCCAAAGCACAGATACGCAGTATTTT,CASRAGTSGQSTDTQYF
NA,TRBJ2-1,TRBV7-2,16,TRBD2,TGTGCCAGCAGCTTAGTTGCGGCTAGCGGGAGCAATGAGCAGTTCTTC,CASSLVAASGSNEQFF
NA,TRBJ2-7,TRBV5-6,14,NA,TGTGCCAGCAGCGATCGGGACATAACCTACGAGCAGTACTTC,CASSDRDITYEQYF
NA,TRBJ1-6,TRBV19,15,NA,TGTGCCAGTAGACTCCAGAGCTCCTATAATTCACCCCTCCACTTT,CASRLQSSYNSPLHF
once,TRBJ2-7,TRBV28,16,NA,TGTGCCAGCAGTTCCGGCGGTCAGGGCACGCCCTACGAGCAGTACTTC,CASSSGGQGTPYEQYF
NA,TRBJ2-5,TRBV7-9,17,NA,TGTGCCAGCAGCTTACCCCTCGACGCGGGGCCCCAAGAGACCCAGTACTTC,CASSLPLDAGPQETQYF
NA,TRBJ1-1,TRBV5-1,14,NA,TGCGCCAGCAGCTTGGGTGTTCGGGGAAATGAAGCTTTCTTT,CASSLGVRGNEAFF
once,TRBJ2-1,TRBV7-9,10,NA,TGTGCCAGCAGCTTGGAGGAGAAGTTCTTC,CASSLEEKFF
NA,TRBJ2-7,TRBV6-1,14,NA,TGTGCCAGCAGAAGGACAGCAGCTGAATACGAGCAGTACTTC,CASRRTAAEYEQYF
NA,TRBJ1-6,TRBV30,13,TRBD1,TGTGCCTGGAGGACAGGGTCTAATTCACCCCTCCACTTT,CAWRTGSNSPLHF
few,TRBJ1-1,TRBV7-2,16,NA,TGTGCCAGCAACCAACGCAGGGGTATGGGAAATACTGAAGCTTTCTTT,CASNQRRGMGNTEAFF